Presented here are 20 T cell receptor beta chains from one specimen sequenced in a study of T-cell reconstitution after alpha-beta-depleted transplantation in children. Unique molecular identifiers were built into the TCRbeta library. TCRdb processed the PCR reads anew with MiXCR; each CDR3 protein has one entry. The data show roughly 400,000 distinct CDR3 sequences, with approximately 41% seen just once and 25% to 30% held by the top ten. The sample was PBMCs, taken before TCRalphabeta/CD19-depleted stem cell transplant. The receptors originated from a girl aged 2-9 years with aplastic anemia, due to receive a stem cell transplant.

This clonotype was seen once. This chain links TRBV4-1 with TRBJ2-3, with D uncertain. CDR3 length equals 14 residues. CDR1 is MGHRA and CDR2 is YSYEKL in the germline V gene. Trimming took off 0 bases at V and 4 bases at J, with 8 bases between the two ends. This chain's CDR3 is CASSQDKGSDTQYF. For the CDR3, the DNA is TGCGCCAGCAGCCAAGATAAGGGTTCAGATACGCAGTATTTT.

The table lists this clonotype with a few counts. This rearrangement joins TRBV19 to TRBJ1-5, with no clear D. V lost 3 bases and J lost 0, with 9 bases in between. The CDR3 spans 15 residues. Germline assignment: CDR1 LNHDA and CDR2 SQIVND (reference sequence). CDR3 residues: CASSIVDDSNQPQHF. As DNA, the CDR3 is TGTGCCAGTAGTATCGTGGACGATAGCAATCAGCCCCAGCATTTT.

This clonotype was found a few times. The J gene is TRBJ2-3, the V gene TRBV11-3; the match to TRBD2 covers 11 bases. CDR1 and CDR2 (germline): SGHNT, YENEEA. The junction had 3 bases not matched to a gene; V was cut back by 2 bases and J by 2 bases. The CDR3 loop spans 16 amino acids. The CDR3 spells CASSLLAGGYTDTQYF. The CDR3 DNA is TGTGCCAGCAGCTTACTAGCGGGGGGTTACACAGATACGCAGTATTTT.

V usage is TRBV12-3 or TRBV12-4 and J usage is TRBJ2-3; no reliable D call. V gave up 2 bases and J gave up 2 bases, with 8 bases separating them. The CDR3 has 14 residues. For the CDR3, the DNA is TGTGCCAGCAGTTTACGCAGTTTCACAGATACGCAGTATTTT. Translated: CASSLRSFTDTQYF.

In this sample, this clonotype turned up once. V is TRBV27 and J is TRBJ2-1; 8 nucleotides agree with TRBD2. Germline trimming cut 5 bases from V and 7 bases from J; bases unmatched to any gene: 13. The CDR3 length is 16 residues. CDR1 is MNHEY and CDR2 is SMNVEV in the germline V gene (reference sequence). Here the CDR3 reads CASSPEERGRRNEQFF. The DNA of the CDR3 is TGTGCCAGCAGTCCCGAGGAGCGGGGGCGCAGGAATGAGCAGTTCTTC.

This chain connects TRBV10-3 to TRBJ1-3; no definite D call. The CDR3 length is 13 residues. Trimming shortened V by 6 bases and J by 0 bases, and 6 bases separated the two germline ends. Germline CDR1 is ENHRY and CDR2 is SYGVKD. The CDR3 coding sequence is TGTGCCATCAGCCAGAGCTCTGGAAACACCATATATTTT. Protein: CAISQSSGNTIYF.

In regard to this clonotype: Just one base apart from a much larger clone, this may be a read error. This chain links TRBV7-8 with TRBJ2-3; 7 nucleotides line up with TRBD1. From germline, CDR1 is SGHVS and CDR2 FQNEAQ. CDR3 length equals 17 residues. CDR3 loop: CAISLASPGQGTDTQYF. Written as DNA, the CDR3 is TGTGCCATCAGCTTAGCATCCCCAGGACAGGGCACAGATACGCAGTATTTT. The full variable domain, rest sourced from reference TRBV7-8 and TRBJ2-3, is GAGVSQSPRYKVAKRGQDVALRCDPISGHVSLFWYQQALGQGPEFLTYFQNEAQLDKSGLPSDRFFAERPEGSVSTLKIQRTQQEDSAVYLCAISLASPGQGTDTQYFGPGTRLTVL.

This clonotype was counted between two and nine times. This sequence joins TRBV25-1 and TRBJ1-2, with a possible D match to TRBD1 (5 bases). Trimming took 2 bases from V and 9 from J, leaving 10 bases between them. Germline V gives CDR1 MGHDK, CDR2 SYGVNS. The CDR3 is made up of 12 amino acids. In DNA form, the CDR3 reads TGTGCCAGCAGTGAAGGGGGGTTGAGCTACACCTTC. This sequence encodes CASSEGGLSYTF.

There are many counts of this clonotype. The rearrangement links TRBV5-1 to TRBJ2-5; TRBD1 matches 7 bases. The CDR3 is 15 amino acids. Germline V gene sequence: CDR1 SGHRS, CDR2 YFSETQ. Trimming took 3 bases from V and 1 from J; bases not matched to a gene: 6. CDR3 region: CASSSNTGVQETQYF. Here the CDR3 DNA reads TGCGCCAGCAGCTCTAACACAGGGGTCCAAGAGACCCAGTACTTC. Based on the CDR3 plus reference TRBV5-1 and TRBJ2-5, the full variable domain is KAGVTQTPRYLIKTRGQQVTLSCSPISGHRSVSWYQQTPGQGLQFLFEYFSETQRNKGNFPGRFSGRQFSNSRSEMNVSTLELGDSALYLCASSSNTGVQETQYFGPGTRLLVL.

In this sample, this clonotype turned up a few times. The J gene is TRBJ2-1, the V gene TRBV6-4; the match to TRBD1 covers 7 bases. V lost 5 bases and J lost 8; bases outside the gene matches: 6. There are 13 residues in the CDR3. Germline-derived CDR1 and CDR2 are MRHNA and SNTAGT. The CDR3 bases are TGTGCCAGCAGTCAGGGGGTCACATATGAGCAGTTCTTC. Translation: CASSQGVTYEQFF.

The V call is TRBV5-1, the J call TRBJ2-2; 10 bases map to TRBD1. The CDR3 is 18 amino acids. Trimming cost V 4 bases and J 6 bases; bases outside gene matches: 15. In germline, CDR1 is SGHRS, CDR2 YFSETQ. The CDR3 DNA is TGCGCCAGCAGCCCCTACCAACAAGGGACAGGGGTATCCGGGGAGCTGTTTTTT. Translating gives CASSPYQQGTGVSGELFF. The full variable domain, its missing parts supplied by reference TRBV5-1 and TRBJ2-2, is KAGVTQTPRYLIKTRGQQVTLSCSPISGHRSVSWYQQTPGQGLQFLFEYFSETQRNKGNFPGRFSGRQFSNSRSEMNVSTLELGDSALYLCASSPYQQGTGVSGELFFGEGSRLTVL.

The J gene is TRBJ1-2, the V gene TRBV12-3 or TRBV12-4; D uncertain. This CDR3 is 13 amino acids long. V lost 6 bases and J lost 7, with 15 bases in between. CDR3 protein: CASSPGLPVGYTF. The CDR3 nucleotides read TGTGCCAGCAGCCCGGGCCTCCCCGTTGGCTACACCTTC.

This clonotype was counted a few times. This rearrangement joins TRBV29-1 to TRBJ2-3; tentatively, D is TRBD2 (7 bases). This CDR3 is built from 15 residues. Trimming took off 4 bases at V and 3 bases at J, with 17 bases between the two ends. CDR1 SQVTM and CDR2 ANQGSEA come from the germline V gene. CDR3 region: CSVARGGGSTDTQYF. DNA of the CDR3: TGCAGCGTTGCGAGGGGGGGCGGGAGTACAGATACGCAGTATTTT.

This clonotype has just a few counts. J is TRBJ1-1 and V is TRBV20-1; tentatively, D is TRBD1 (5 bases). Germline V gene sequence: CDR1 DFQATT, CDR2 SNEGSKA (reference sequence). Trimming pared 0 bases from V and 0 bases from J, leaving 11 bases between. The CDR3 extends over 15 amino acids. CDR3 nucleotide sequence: TGCAGTGCTAGAGATCCGGGGGTAATGAACACTGAAGCTTTCTTT. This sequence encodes CSARDPGVMNTEAFF.

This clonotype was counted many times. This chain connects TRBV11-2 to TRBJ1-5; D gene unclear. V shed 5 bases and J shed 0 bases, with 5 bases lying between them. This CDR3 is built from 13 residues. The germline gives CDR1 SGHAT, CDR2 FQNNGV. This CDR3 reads CASSLYSNQPQHF. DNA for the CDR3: TGTGCCAGCAGCCTTTATAGCAATCAGCCCCAGCATTTT.

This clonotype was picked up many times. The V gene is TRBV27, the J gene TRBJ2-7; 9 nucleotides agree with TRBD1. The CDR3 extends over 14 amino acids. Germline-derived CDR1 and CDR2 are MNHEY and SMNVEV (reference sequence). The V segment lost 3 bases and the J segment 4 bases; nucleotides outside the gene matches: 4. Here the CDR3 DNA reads TGTGCCAGCAGTTTTGCCGGACAGGGGTACGAGCAGTACTTC. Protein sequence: CASSFAGQGYEQYF.

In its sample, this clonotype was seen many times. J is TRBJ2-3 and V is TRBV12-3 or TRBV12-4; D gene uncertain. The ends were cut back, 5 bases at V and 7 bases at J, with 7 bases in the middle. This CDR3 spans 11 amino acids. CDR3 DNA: TGTGCCAGCAGTCTGGTCAATACGCAGTATTTT. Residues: CASSLVNTQYF.

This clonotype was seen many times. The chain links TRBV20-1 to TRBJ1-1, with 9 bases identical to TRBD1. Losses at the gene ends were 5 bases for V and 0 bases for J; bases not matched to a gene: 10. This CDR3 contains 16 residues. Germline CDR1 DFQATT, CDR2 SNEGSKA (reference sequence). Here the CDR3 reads CSAYPNRGRLNTEAFF. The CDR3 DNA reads TGCAGTGCTTACCCCAACAGGGGGCGTTTGAACACTGAAGCTTTCTTT.

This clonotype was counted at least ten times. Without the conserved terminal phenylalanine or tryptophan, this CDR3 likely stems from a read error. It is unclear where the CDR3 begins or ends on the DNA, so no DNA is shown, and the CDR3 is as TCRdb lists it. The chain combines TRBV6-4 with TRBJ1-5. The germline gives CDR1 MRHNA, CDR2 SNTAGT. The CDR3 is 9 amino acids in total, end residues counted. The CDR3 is CASSDFTEA.

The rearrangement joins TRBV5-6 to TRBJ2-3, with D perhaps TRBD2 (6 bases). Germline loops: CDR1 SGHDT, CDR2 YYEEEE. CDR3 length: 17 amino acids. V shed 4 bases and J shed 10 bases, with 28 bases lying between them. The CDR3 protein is CASSPLEGRDGYVPQYF. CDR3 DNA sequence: TGTGCCAGCAGCCCTCTAGAGGGGCGGGATGGGTACGTTCCGCAGTATTTT.